This record looks at one TCR beta chain sequence and its context. Its antigen is unidentified. The read terminates 3 residues ahead of where the CDR3 ends, so the germline J gene completes it. These data belong to a study of T cells in women clearing cervical HPV infection. On the study more broadly: Women with histologically confirmed HPV16-related CIN3 or worse, 2 with invasive cancer, served as cases. Blood came at first lesion visit for cases, post-clearance for controls. Study-wide results and caveats: Cases carried less TRBV6-7 than controls: approximately 0.1% versus 0.16%.

The CDR3 consists of 14 residues. Trimming at V came to 4 bases and at J to 2 bases, leaving 2 bases not matched to a gene. Germline V CDR1 and CDR2: SNHLY, FYNNEI. Data came from immunoSEQ multiplex PCR; TCRdb stores just in-frame clones and leaves some out. Across 25,000 to 30,000 clones, the top ten clones capture around 10% of the sample. The TCR was taken from a woman between 18 and 69 years old with a cervical HPV16 infection that either progressed to CIN3+ or cleared (not recorded which). The specimen sequenced was blood buffy coat. The chain recombines TRBV2 with TRBJ2-7, with TRBD2 matching 10 bases. The part of the CDR3 DNA that was read is TGTGCCAGCAGTGTACTAGCGGGGACCTACGAG. Amino acids: CASSVLAGTYE. The entire CDR3 protein reads CASSVLAGTYEQYF.